This T cell receptor (beta chain) was captured by sequencing in a study of blood T cell repertoires in COVID-19. Authors' analysis steps: Amplification of reference gene primers was used by the study to estimate nucleated cell counts. This table comes from immunoSEQ multiplex PCR, and its TCRdb copy is limited to in-frame clones, with some not included. D and trimming come from the DNA, and the V and J calls and clone size come from that table. The repertoire has around 99,000 clones, around 88% of them found once; the top ten carry 6.8%. The germline CDR1 and CDR2 sequences are MGHRA and YSYEKL. The length of the CDR3 is 18 residues. Germline trimming cut 4 bases from V and 4 bases from J; bases unmatched to any gene: 16.

This clonotype was obtained from a man over 45 with active or convalescent COVID-19. Sequencing was done on a sample of peripheral blood. The genes are TRBV4-1 and TRBJ2-1; 7 bases match TRBD1. The CDR3 nucleotides read TGCGCCAGCAGCCGAGTAGAAGGTGGGACAGTCTATTACAATGAGCAGTTCTTC. Its protein is CASSRVEGGTVYYNEQFF.